The source of this TCR beta chain is a study of PD-1 blockade in classical Hodgkin lymphoma. Findings and limits, study-wide: Causes of the repertoire differences remain undefined, possibly disease activity or prior therapy.

The CDR3 consists of 16 residues. Looked up from germline, CDR1 is SNHLY and CDR2 is FYNNEI. The V gene lost 5 bases and the J gene lost 4 bases, with 20 bases spanning the gap. Patients all relapsed after autologous stem cell transplantation, and there was variation in brentuximab vedotin exposure. The data were produced by immunoSEQ multiplex PCR, yet TCRdb's version contains in-frame clones alone and is incomplete. This table holds about 46,000 clones, around 66% found once. Of note for this clone: Its antigen remains unidentified.

This sequence joins TRBV2 and TRBJ1-2; tentatively, D is TRBD1 (5 bases). The sequencing here drew on peripheral blood mononuclear cells (PBMCs), taken at baseline. The sequence was obtained from a human donor with classical Hodgkin lymphoma. The chain's CDR3 is CASSRLDSEPTYGYTF. The CDR3 bases are TGTGCCAGCAGTCGTCTCGACAGCGAGCCGACCTATGGCTACACCTTC.